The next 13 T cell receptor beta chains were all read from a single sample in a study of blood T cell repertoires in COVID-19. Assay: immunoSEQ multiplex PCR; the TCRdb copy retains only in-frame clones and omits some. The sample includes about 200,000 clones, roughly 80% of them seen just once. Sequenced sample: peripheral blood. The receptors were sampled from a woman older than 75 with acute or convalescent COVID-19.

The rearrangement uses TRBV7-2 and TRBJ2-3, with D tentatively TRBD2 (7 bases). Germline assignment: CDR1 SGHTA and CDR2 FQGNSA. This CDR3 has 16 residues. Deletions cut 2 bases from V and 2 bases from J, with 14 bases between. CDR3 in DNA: TGTGCCAGCAGCTTATGGGGTGGGGGGGCCACAGATACGCAGTATTTT. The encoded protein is CASSLWGGGATDTQYF.

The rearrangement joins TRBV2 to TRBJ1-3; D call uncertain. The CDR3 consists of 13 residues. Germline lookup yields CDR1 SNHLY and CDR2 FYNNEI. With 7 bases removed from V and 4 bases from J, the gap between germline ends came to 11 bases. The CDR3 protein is CASTEGEGNTIYF. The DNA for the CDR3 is TGTGCCAGCACCGAGGGTGAGGGAAACACCATATATTTT.

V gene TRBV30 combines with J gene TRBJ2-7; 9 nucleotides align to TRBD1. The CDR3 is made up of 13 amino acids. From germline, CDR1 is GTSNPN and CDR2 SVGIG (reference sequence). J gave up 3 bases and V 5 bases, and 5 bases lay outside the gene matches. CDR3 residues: CAWGTGIDYEQYF. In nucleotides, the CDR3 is TGTGCCTGGGGGACAGGGATAGACTACGAGCAGTACTTC. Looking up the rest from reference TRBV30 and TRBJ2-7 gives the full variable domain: SQTIHQWPATLVQPVGSPLSLECTVEGTSNPNLYWYRQAAGRGLQLLFYSVGIGQISSEVPQNLSASRPQDRQFILSSKKLLLSDSGFYLCAWGTGIDYEQYFGPGTRLTVT.

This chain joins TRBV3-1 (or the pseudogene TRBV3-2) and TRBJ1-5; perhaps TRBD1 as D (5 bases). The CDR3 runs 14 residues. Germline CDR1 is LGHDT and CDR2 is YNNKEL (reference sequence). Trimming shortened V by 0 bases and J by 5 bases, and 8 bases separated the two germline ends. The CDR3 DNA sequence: TGTGCCAGCAGCCAAGAATCGGGGGATCAGCCCCAGCATTTT. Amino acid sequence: CASSQESGDQPQHF.

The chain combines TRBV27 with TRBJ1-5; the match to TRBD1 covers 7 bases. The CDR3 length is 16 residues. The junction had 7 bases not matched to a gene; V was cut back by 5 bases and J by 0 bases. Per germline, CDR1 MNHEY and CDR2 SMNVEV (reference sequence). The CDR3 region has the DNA TGTGCCAGCAGTACGCGGACAGGAGATAGCAATCAGCCCCAGCATTTT. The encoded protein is CASSTRTGDSNQPQHF.

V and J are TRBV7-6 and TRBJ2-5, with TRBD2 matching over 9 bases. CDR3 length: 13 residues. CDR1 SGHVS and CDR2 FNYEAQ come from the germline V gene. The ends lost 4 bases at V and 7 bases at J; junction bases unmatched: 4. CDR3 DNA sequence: TGTGCCAGCAGCTGGACTAGCGAGGTGACCCAGTACTTC. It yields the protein CASSWTSEVTQYF.

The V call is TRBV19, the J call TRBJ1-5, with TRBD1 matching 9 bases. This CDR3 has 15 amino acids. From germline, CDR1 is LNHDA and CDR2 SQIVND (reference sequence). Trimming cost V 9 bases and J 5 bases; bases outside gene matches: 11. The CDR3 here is CASRPTGGEYQPQHF. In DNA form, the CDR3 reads TGTGCCAGCCGTCCCACAGGGGGCGAGTATCAGCCCCAGCATTTT.

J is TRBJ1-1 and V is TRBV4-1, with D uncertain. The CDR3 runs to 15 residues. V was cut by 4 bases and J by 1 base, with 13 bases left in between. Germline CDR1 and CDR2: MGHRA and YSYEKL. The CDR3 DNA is TGCGCCAGCAGCCTAGAGTGGGCGCCGAACACTGAAGCTTTCTTT. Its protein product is CASSLEWAPNTEAFF.

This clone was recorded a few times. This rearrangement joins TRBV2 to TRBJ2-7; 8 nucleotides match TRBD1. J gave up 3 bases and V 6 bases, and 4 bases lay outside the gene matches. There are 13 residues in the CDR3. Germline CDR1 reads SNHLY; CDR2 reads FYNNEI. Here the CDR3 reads CASREQGVYEQYF. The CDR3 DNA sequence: TGTGCCAGCAGGGAACAGGGGGTCTACGAGCAGTACTTC.

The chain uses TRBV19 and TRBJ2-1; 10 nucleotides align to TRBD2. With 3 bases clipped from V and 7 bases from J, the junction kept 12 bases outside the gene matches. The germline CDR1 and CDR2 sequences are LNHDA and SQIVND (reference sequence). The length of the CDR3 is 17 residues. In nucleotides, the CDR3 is TGTGCCAGTAGTATTAAGTTCCAGCGGGGGGGCGTGAATGAGCAGTTCTTC. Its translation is CASSIKFQRGGVNEQFF.

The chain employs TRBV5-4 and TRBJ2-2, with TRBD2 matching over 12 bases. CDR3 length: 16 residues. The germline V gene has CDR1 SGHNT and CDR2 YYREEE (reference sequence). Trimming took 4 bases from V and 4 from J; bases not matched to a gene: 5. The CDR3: CASSLAGGRSTGELFF. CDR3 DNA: TGTGCCAGCAGCCTAGCGGGAGGGCGGAGCACCGGGGAGCTGTTTTTT.

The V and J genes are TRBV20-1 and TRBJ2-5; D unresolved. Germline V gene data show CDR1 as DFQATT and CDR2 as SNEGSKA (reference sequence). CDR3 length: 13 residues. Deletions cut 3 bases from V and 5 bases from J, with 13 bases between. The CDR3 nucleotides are TGCAGTGCTAGTCCCGGTGAGGTTGAGACCCAGTACTTC. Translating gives CSASPGEVETQYF.

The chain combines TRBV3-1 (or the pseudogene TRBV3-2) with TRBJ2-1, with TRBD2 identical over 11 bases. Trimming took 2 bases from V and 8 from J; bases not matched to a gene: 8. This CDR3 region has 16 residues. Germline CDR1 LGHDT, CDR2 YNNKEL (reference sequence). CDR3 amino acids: CASSQSVTSGSYEQFF. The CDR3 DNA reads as TGTGCCAGCAGCCAAAGCGTTACTAGCGGGAGTTATGAGCAGTTCTTC.